The 2 T cell receptor beta chains listed next were all sequenced from one sample in a study of cytomegalovirus exposure and HLA in healthy donors (dated by TCRdb to the late 2010s). Library prep was done by the immunoSEQ multiplex PCR assay. The multiplex PCR relied on a mix of 60 forward primers for TCR Vbeta segments and 13 reverse primers for TCR Jbeta segments. This immuneACCESS table, as held by TCRdb, lists in-frame sequences with V and J called but not all clones. Of the missing ones, under half trace to an unresolved V gene in checked studies; the others have no known cause. This sample gives about 99,000 clones in total; roughly 80% of them show up just once. The ten largest clones add up to about 4% of the sample. Sequenced material: PBMCs. The receptors were gathered from a man between 45 and 60 years old in good health and CMV-seropositive.

This clone turned up a few times. The chain employs TRBV28 and TRBJ2-5; D remains unclear. V lost 9 bases to trimming and J lost 5 bases, with 13 bases between them. Germline values: CDR1 MDHEN, CDR2 SYDVKM. The CDR3 runs to 12 residues. Here the CDR3 DNA reads TGTGCCAGTAGCCTCGTCCCGGAGACCCAGTACTTC. This gives the protein CASSLVPETQYF. Combining the CDR3 with reference TRBV28 and TRBJ2-5 gives the whole variable domain DVKVTQSSRYLVKRTGEKVFLECVQDMDHENMFWYRQDPGLGLRLIYFSYDVKMKEKGDIPEGYSVSREKKERFSLILESASTNQTSMYLCASSLVPETQYFGPGTRLLVL.

The rearrangement joins TRBV6-5 to TRBJ1-5; TRBD1 matches at 8 bases. This CDR3 is 15 amino acids long. Germline CDR1 and CDR2: MNHEY and SVGAGI. V trimming: 6 bases; J trimming: 7 bases; junction bases outside the gene matches: 11. CDR3 sequence reads: CASRLKGTGWQPQHF. The CDR3 coding sequence is TGTGCCAGCAGGCTAAAGGGGACAGGTTGGCAGCCCCAGCATTTT.